The 27 T cell receptor beta chains below come from one sample, sequenced in a study of blood T cell repertoires in COVID-19. The table came from immunoSEQ multiplex PCR; TCRdb's copy has only in-frame clones and leaves some out. The data show about 260,000 clones, more than 80% seen once. The sequenced material came from PBMCs or T cells enriched from blood (not recorded which). These receptor sequences come from a man in his forties or fifties who had been exposed to COVID-19.

The gene calls are TRBV5-1 and TRBJ2-2; tentatively, D is TRBD1 (6 bases). V dropped 3 bases and J dropped 2 bases, with 14 bases sitting between them. Per the germline V gene, CDR1 is SGHRS and CDR2 is YFSETQ. The CDR3 has 16 residues. For the CDR3, the DNA is TGCGCCAGCAGCTCCGGCCGGGACACCAACACCGGGGAGCTGTTTTTT. Protein sequence: CASSSGRDTNTGELFF.

This clone was detected only a few times. V usage is TRBV11-2 and J usage is TRBJ2-2; a weak D match, TRBD2 (5 bases). Trimming took 9 bases from V and 2 from J, leaving 13 bases between them. The CDR3 sequence is 14 residues long. CDR1 SGHAT and CDR2 FQNNGV come from the germline V gene. Written as DNA, the CDR3 is TGTGCCAGTAACAGCGGACCTAACACCGGGGAGCTGTTTTTT. Encoded protein: CASNSGPNTGELFF.

J is TRBJ2-1 and V is TRBV19, with 8 positions matching TRBD2. The CDR3 spans 16 residues. Per the germline V gene, CDR1 is LNHDA and CDR2 is SQIVND (reference sequence). Trimming removed 3 bases from V and 7 bases from J; junction bases left unmatched: 11. Here the CDR3 DNA reads TGTGCCAGTAGTATGTATTCCCGGGGGGGCCCGAATGAGCAGTTCTTC. As protein: CASSMYSRGGPNEQFF. Variable domain in full (rest from reference TRBV19 and TRBJ2-1): DGGITQSPKYLFRKEGQNVTLSCEQNLNHDAMYWYRQDPGQGLRLIYYSQIVNDFQKGDIAEGYSVSREKKESFPLTVTSAQKNPTAFYLCASSMYSRGGPNEQFFGPGTRLTVL.

Only one count was recorded for this clone. The chain uses TRBV5-8 and TRBJ2-5, with TRBD2 as a possible D gene (5 bases). This CDR3 has 15 amino acids. V lost 4 bases to trimming and J lost 1 base, with 14 bases between them. The V gene's germline CDR1 is SGHTS and CDR2 YDEGEE. The CDR3 DNA sequence: TGTGCCAGCAGCGCCGAGAGGGCAGGCCAAGAGACCCAGTACTTC. This sequence encodes CASSAERAGQETQYF. The entire variable domain, with the rest obtained from reference TRBV5-8 and TRBJ2-5, is as follows: EAGVTQSPTHLIKTRGQQATLRCSPISGHTSVYWYQQALGLGLQFLLWYDEGEERNRGNFPPRFSGRQFPNYSSELNVNALELEDSALYLCASSAERAGQETQYFGPGTRLLVL.

This clone was found once. This chain links TRBV5-1 with TRBJ1-4; TRBD1 agrees at 8 bases. J was trimmed by 8 bases and V by 1 base; bases with no gene match: 10. The germline CDR1 and CDR2 sequences are SGHRS and YFSETQ. There are 16 residues in the CDR3. CDR3 amino acids: CASSLRQGSREEKLFF. CDR3 nucleotides: TGCGCCAGCAGCTTGAGACAGGGGTCGCGGGAAGAAAAACTGTTTTTT.

This CDR3 reads CASSSQGAGQPQHF. CDR3 DNA: TGTGCCAGCAGTTCTCAGGGGGCCGGACAGCCCCAGCATTTT. V is TRBV2 and J is TRBJ1-5; 8 bases align to TRBD1. The trim removed 5 bases at V and 7 bases at J, leaving 7 bases unmatched. Germline lookup yields CDR1 SNHLY and CDR2 FYNNEI. The CDR3 is made up of 14 amino acids.

This chain links TRBV30 with TRBJ1-1; D is uncertain. The germline V and J ends were trimmed by 5 bases and 1 base, with 5 bases remaining between them. The CDR3 spans 11 residues. Germline loops: CDR1 GTSNPN, CDR2 SVGIG (reference sequence). CDR3 sequence: CAWARNTEAFF. The CDR3 DNA follows: TGTGCCTGGGCTAGGAACACTGAAGCTTTCTTT.

The V call is TRBV5-6, the J call TRBJ2-5; the match to TRBD1 covers 9 bases. The CDR3 totals 17 residues. With 1 base clipped from V and 2 bases from J, the junction kept 9 bases outside the gene matches. Germline values: CDR1 SGHDT, CDR2 YYEEEE. The CDR3 nucleotides read TGTGCCAGCAGCTTGAGGGACAGGGTTATTCCGCAAGAGACCCAGTACTTC. It encodes CASSLRDRVIPQETQYF.

The chain is built from TRBV25-1 and TRBJ2-5, with D possibly matching TRBD2 (6 bases). Trimming left V 2 bases short and J 5 bases short, with 12 bases between. This CDR3 spans 14 amino acids. The germline CDR1 and CDR2 sequences are MGHDK and SYGVNS. The CDR3 reads CASSEMPGVETQYF. CDR3 in DNA: TGTGCCAGCAGTGAAATGCCGGGGGTGGAGACCCAGTACTTC.

The chain uses TRBV5-1 and TRBJ1-2; 7 nucleotides match TRBD1. With 0 bases clipped from V and 5 bases from J, the junction kept 13 bases outside the gene matches. Germline assignment: CDR1 SGHRS and CDR2 YFSETQ. CDR3 size: 17 residues. The CDR3 region is CASSLETGIIFSYGYTF. The DNA of the CDR3 is TGCGCCAGCAGCTTGGAGACAGGGATCATTTTTAGTTATGGCTACACCTTC.

This rearrangement joins TRBV7-8 to TRBJ1-4; D is possibly TRBD1 (6 bases). Germline CDR1 SGHVS, CDR2 FQNEAQ. The CDR3 extends over 15 amino acids. Trimming stripped 5 bases from V and 4 bases from J, with 14 bases between. This chain's CDR3 is CASSPRGTLNEKLFF. CDR3 nucleotide sequence: TGTGCCAGCAGCCCAAGGGGGACACTTAATGAAAAACTGTTTTTT.

The CDR3 nucleotides read TGCGCCAGCAGCTTGGATAGAAACAATGAGCAGTTCTTC. Translated, it gives CASSLDRNNEQFF. The rearrangement joins TRBV5-1 to TRBJ2-1, with no clear D. V was clipped by 0 bases and J by 5 bases, with 6 bases between them. This CDR3 has 13 residues. Germline lookup yields CDR1 SGHRS and CDR2 YFSETQ.

This chain connects TRBV14 to TRBJ2-2; D ambiguous. Germline CDR1 and CDR2: SGHDN and FVKESK. The CDR3 totals 14 residues. V was trimmed by 1 base and J by 3 bases, leaving 6 bases between them. CDR3 in amino acids: CASSQAAYTGELFF. The CDR3 region has the DNA TGTGCCAGCAGCCAAGCTGCGTACACCGGGGAGCTGTTTTTT.

This CDR3 is CSVEEWNREPPGNTIYF. CDR3 DNA: TGCAGCGTTGAAGAGTGGAACAGGGAACCGCCTGGAAACACCATATATTTT. The V gene is TRBV29-1, the J gene TRBJ1-3; a weak D match, TRBD1 (6 bases). Trimming left V 0 bases short and J 2 bases short, with 17 bases between. The CDR3 is 17 residues long. Germline V gene lookup returns CDR1 SQVTM and CDR2 ANQGSEA.

The chain has TRBV19 and TRBJ2-2; 9 nucleotides agree with TRBD2. Trimming removed 1 base from V and 7 bases from J; junction bases left unmatched: 4. Per germline, CDR1 LNHDA and CDR2 SQIVND (reference sequence). There are 15 residues in the CDR3. The CDR3 bases are TGTGCCAGTAGTATAGGCGGGGGGGCTGTCGGGGAGCTGTTTTTT. This translates into CASSIGGGAVGELFF.

V is TRBV29-1 and J is TRBJ1-1; 8 bases agree with TRBD1. V gave up 8 bases and J gave up 3 bases; unmatched junction bases: 8. This CDR3 has 13 residues. Per germline, CDR1 SQVTM and CDR2 ANQGSEA. The CDR3 region has the DNA TGCAGCACCGAACAGGGGGAAGACACTGAAGCTTTCTTT. As protein: CSTEQGEDTEAFF.

The J gene is TRBJ2-7, the V gene TRBV2; TRBD2 agrees at 13 bases. Germline V CDR1 and CDR2: SNHLY, FYNNEI. The CDR3 length is 14 residues. J lost 6 bases, V lost 5 bases, and 4 bases had no gene match. CDR3 coding DNA: TGTGCCAGCAGTCCGGGACTAGCGGGATCCGAGCAGTACGTC. It is translated as CASSPGLAGSEQYV.

CDR3 region: CASFRAGANVLTF. The CDR3 DNA is TGTGCCAGCTTCCGAGCTGGGGCCAACGTCCTGACTTTC. The chain employs TRBV5-6 and TRBJ2-6; D is ambiguous. This CDR3 is built from 13 residues. CDR1 and CDR2 (germline): SGHDT, YYEEEE. V shed 7 bases and J shed 2 bases, with 7 bases lying between them.

This rearrangement joins TRBV7-6 to TRBJ1-4; D possibly corresponds to TRBD1 (5 bases). V shed 3 bases and J shed 6 bases, with 5 bases lying between them. The CDR3 has 12 residues. The germline V gene has CDR1 SGHVS and CDR2 FNYEAQ. Here the CDR3 reads CASSFRDEKLFF. The DNA for the CDR3 is TGTGCCAGCAGCTTCAGGGATGAAAAACTGTTTTTT.

On this clone itself: The same CDR3 also results from other DNA sequences found in this sample. The rearrangement uses TRBV27 and TRBJ1-5, with 9 nucleotides matching TRBD1. The CDR3 totals 14 residues. Germline CDR1 is MNHEY and CDR2 is SMNVEV (reference sequence). V shed 2 bases, J shed 7 bases, and the junction held 3 bases outside the gene matches. CDR3 protein: CASSLGQGYQPQHF. CDR3 sequence (DNA): TGTGCCAGCAGTTTAGGACAGGGGTACCAGCCCCAGCATTTT.

The chain is built from TRBV5-1 and TRBJ2-1, with D perhaps matching TRBD1 (6 bases). V was pared by 0 bases and J by 0 bases, with 10 bases between. The CDR3 sequence is 16 residues long. Germline-derived CDR1 and CDR2 are SGHRS and YFSETQ. The DNA of the CDR3 is TGCGCCAGCAGCTTGGAGGCAGGGGCCTCCTACAATGAGCAGTTCTTC. The encoded protein is CASSLEAGASYNEQFF.

The V and J genes are TRBV27 and TRBJ1-6; TRBD1 matches 10 bases. The V segment lost 4 bases and the J segment 7 bases; nucleotides outside the gene matches: 4. Looked up from germline, CDR1 is MNHEY and CDR2 is SMNVEV (reference sequence). This CDR3 contains 15 residues. The CDR3: CASSSDRGPNSPLHF. CDR3 DNA sequence: TGTGCCAGCAGTTCCGACAGGGGGCCGAATTCACCCCTCCACTTT.

The rearrangement links TRBV5-1 to TRBJ2-5, with D perhaps TRBD2 (6 bases). Germline loops: CDR1 SGHRS, CDR2 YFSETQ. This CDR3 has 15 amino acids. V was shortened by 0 bases and J by 2 bases, with 11 bases between the two germline ends. The CDR3 spells CASSLVPDYQETQYF. DNA for the CDR3: TGCGCCAGCAGCTTGGTCCCGGACTATCAAGAGACCCAGTACTTC.

This rearrangement joins TRBV5-1 to TRBJ2-1; 9 nucleotides agree with TRBD1. This CDR3 is 15 amino acids long. The V gene end was trimmed by 6 bases and the J gene end by 3 bases; junction bases not matched to a gene: 7. Germline CDR1 reads SGHRS; CDR2 reads YFSETQ. CDR3 amino acids: CASNKDRGDYNEQFF. CDR3 sequence (DNA): TGCGCCAGCAATAAAGACAGGGGGGACTACAATGAGCAGTTCTTC.

The gene calls are TRBV6-6 and TRBJ1-1; tentative D call: TRBD1 (5 bases). CDR3 length: 14 residues. Germline CDR1 and CDR2: MNHNY and SVGAGI (reference sequence). V shed 2 bases and J shed 1 base, with 8 bases lying between them. CDR3 residues: CASSYGAGNTEAFF. CDR3 sequence (DNA): TGTGCCAGCAGTTACGGGGCAGGGAACACTGAAGCTTTCTTT.

The V gene is TRBV29-1, the J gene TRBJ2-1; 12 nucleotides align to TRBD2. Unmatched junction bases numbered 7, after V lost 7 bases and J lost 6 bases. From germline, CDR1 is SQVTM and CDR2 ANQGSEA. The CDR3 is made up of 14 amino acids. The CDR3 here is CSAASGRAANEQFF. CDR3 DNA: TGCAGCGCCGCTAGCGGGAGGGCCGCCAATGAGCAGTTCTTC.

This chain joins TRBV5-1 and TRBJ2-3, with 9 bases matching TRBD1. J gave up 5 bases and V 0 bases, and 4 bases lay outside the gene matches. Germline assignment: CDR1 SGHRS and CDR2 YFSETQ. This CDR3 is built from 15 residues. The CDR3 nucleotides read TGCGCCAGCAGCTTGGGGACAGGGGACGAAGATACGCAGTATTTT. Amino acids: CASSLGTGDEDTQYF.